This T cell receptor beta chain is drawn from a study of blood T cell repertoires in COVID-19 (dated by TCRdb to the early 2020s). Notes on the research overall: Collaborator samples came from the United States, Italy and Spain and covered acute and convalescent phases of COVID-19. The material from the prospective study consisted of cDNA or gDNA derived from T cells, B-cell-depleted T cells, or PBMCs. The dataset comprised deeply sampled blood TCRbeta repertoires from subjects exposed to, actively infected with, or recovered from COVID-19. The repertoires were made available in a free public database intended to serve as a resource for research on the immune response to SARS-CoV-2. Samples were obtained from the ongoing ImmuneRACE study (first 160 participants) and from approximately 1,200 subjects provided by 6 global collaborators. The sample metadata nearly always contained a de-identified subject ID, COVID-19 status, age in years and sex. HLA class I and class II types, where available, came from metadata supplied by the sample provider rather than from assay-based typing. What the authors observed across the whole study: How much clinical and demographic metadata was included differed by source and by participant, and the metadata was provided uncurated.

TCRbeta CDR3 regions were amplified from genomic DNA using the immunoSEQ Assay, a bias-controlled multiplex PCR. The authors' analysis ran thus. Nucleated cell counts per sample were estimated from amplification of reference gene primers within the assay. To quantify the absolute abundance of each unique TCRbeta CDR3 rearrangement, sequence reads were collapsed and filtered. For each sample, productive Simpson clonality was calculated by taking the square root of Simpson's diversity index across productive rearrangements. TCRdb retrieved this table from immuneACCESS and kept in-frame rearrangements only. Not all clones are present; in checked studies, unresolved V genes account for under half, and no reason is known for the remainder. The DNA was the basis for D and trimming; V, J and clone size are from that table. For this sample the table gives under 200,000 clones, of which around nine tenths were detected only once. The ten largest clones take up 3.7% of the sample.

Measured from the cysteine to the phenylalanine, the CDR3 is 14 residues long. Only CDR3 DNA remains: 42 bases, in frame from the first base. The CDR1 and CDR2 encoded by the germline V gene (reference sequence) are LGHDT and YNNKEL. Trimming removed 4 bases from V and 5 bases from J; the gene matches leave 4 bases unexplained. In the case of this clone: Its antigen remains unidentified. There are no base qualities to consult, and no much larger clone falls within one base.

The collaborating institutions used their own protocols to collect whole blood in K2EDTA tubes. For TCRbeta analysis, collaborators shipped samples in one of three forms: frozen whole blood, isolated PBMCs, or DNA extracted from either of those sample types. The receptor's source is a man between 18 and 29 years old with active or convalescent COVID-19. The material sequenced was peripheral blood. Recombination joined TRBV3-1 (or the pseudogene TRBV3-2) with TRBJ2-3, with 9 middle bases fitting TRBD2. The encoded CDR3 is CASSPDSGGDTQYF. The nucleotide sequence reads as follows: TGTGCCAGCAGCCCAGATAGCGGGGGAGATACGCAGTATTTT.